The clone carrying this TCR beta chain was observed a single time. The antigen is unknown. With 0 bases removed from V and 3 bases from J, the gap between germline ends came to 18 bases. The CDR3 has 18 amino acids. Germline assignment: CDR1 SEHNR and CDR2 FQNEAQ (reference sequence). For TCR beta, libraries came from iRepertoire HTBI primers and Arm-PCR of CDR3 regions. From the multiplex PCR reads, TCRdb called clonotypes with MiXCR, one entry per CDR3 protein. The data show 700,000 or so distinct CDR3 sequences, with roughly 30% seen just once and 42% held by the top ten. Time point reported: persistent/refractory GD, antithyroid drugs over 5 years with positive TRAb. Following extraction of RNA from PBMCs, that RNA was used to make the TCR library. By American Thyroid Association guidelines, Graves' disease was diagnosed in the cohort. This entry comes from a study of regulatory T cells in long-lasting Graves disease.

Findings and caveats of the study: Clonotypes that were public and shared totalled 2,741 in persistent patients versus 750 to 1,000 in new patients.

The chain recombines TRBV7-9 with TRBJ2-1, with D possibly matching TRBD2 (5 bases). This sequence was found in a female donor with Graves disease. Sample: peripheral blood mononuclear cells (PBMCs), taken when the disease was refractory, from a patient treated with antithyroid drugs. CDR3 DNA: TGTGCCAGCAGCTTAGCGTCGGGAACAGAGGCCTTCTACAATGAGCAGTTCTTC. It translates to CASSLASGTEAFYNEQFF.